The sequence of this TCR beta chain was determined in a study of T cells in Graves' hyperthyroidism and ophthalmopathy. This clonotype was counted ten times or more. Amplification of TCR beta CDR3 regions was performed using RNA transcripts as template. When the TCR CDR3 underwent first-round RT-PCR, the HTBI primer set was used. From the multiplex PCR reads, TCRdb called clonotypes with MiXCR, one entry per CDR3 protein. The data contain approximately 640,000 distinct CDR3 sequences, just under 45% of them singletons. Trimming removed 1 base at V and 4 bases at J, with 7 bases between. CDR1 and CDR2 (germline): DFQATT, SNEGSKA (reference sequence). The CDR3 consists of 12 residues.

Sequenced material: peripheral blood or thyroid tissue (not recorded which). The clonotype comes from an adult man with Graves' disease, either hyperthyroidism or ophthalmopathy (not recorded which). V is TRBV20-1 and J is TRBJ1-1, with D unclear. As DNA, the CDR3 is TGCAGTGCTAGAGCGTGGGCCACTGAAGCTTTCTTT. Translated, it gives CSARAWATEAFF.